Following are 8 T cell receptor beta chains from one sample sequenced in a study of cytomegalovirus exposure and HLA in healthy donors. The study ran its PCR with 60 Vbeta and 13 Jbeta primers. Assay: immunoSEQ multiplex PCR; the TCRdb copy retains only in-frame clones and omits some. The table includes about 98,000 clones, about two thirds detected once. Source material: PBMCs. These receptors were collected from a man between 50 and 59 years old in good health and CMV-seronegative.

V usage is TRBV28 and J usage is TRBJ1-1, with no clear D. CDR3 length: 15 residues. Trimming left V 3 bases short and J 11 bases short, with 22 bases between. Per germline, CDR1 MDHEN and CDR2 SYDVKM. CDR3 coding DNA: TGTGCCAGCAGTTTTAACCCCCCAGGAAGCATCGAGGCTTTCTTT. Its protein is CASSFNPPGSIEAFF.

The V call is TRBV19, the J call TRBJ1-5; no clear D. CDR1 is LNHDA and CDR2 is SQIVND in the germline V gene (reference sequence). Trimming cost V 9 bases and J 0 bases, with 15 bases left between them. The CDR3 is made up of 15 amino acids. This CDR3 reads CASRPSAISNQPQHF. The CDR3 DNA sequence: TGTGCCAGCAGACCTAGTGCCATTAGCAATCAGCCCCAGCATTTT. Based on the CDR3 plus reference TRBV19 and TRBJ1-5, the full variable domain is DGGITQSPKYLFRKEGQNVTLSCEQNLNHDAMYWYRQDPGQGLRLIYYSQIVNDFQKGDIAEGYSVSREKKESFPLTVTSAQKNPTAFYLCASRPSAISNQPQHFGDGTRLSIL.

For the CDR3, the DNA is TGTGCCAGCAGCTTGGGTAAGCGGTACACCGGGGAGCTGTTTTTT. Amino acids: CASSLGKRYTGELFF. The chain is built from TRBV5-6 and TRBJ2-2; D possibly corresponds to TRBD2 (5 bases). The V gene's germline CDR1 is SGHDT and CDR2 YYEEEE. CDR3 size: 15 residues. V dropped 0 bases and J dropped 3 bases, with 9 bases sitting between them.

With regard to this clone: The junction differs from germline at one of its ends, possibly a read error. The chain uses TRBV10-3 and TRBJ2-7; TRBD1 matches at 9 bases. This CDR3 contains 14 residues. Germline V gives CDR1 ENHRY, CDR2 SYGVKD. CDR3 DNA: TGTGCCATCAGTGGGACAGGGGTGGTCTACGAGCAGCACTTC. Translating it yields CAISGTGVVYEQHF.

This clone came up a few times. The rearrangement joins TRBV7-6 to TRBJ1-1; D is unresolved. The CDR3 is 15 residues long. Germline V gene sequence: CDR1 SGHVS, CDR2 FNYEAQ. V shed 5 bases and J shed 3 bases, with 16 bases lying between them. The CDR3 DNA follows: TGTGCCAGCAGCCCCCGTGCGGTGGCCGACACTGAAGCTTTCTTT. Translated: CASSPRAVADTEAFF.

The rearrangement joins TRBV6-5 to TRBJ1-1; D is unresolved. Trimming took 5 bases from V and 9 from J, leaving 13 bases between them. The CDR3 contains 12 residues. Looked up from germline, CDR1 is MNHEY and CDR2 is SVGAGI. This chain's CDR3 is CASSTPQSKAFF. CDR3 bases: TGTGCCAGCAGTACGCCACAGTCAAAAGCTTTCTTT.

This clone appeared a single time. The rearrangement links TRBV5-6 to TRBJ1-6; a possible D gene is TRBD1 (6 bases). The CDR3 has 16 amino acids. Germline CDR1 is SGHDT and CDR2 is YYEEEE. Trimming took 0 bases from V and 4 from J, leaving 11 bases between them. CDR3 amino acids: CASSLAGGWYNSPLHF. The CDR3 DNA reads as TGTGCCAGCAGCTTGGCGGGGGGCTGGTATAATTCACCCCTCCACTTT.

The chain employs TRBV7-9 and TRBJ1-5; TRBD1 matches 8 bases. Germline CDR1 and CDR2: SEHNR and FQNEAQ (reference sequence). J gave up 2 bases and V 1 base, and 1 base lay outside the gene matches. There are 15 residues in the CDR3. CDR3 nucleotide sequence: TGTGCCAGCAGCTTAGAGACAGGGGGCAATCAGCCCCAGCATTTT. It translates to CASSLETGGNQPQHF.